The clone carrying this T cell receptor beta chain occurred a few times. Then a second PCR, running about 6 to 11 cycles, was carried out with a sample-barcoded 5' primer and a J-beta primer mix. TCRdb ran MiXCR on the 5' RACE reads and lists one entry per CDR3 protein. Of 1.5 million to 2 million distinct CDR3 sequences listed, about 30% are singletons. Donor samples were obtained from healthy Caucasian individuals from Russia, aged about 6 to 90. Every sample gave at least 5 micrograms of total RNA when it was extracted. Germline values: CDR1 MNHEY, CDR2 SVGEGT. The CDR3 extends over 13 amino acids. V was cut by 6 bases and J by 5 bases, with 11 bases left in between. The sample comes from a study of blood T cells in healthy people across ages.

Sequenced sample: blood. This chain joins TRBV6-2 or TRBV6-3 and TRBJ2-1; no clear D gene. This TCR was recovered from a woman aged 30 to 39 in good health. CDR3 residues: CASRSPRDNEQFF. The CDR3, as DNA: TGTGCCAGCAGGAGTCCTCGAGACAATGAGCAGTTCTTC.